Below are 32 T cell receptor beta chains sequenced from a single sample in a study of CD4 T cells in relation to SARS-CoV-2 and coronaviruses (dated by TCRdb to the early 2020s). Library construction relied on the immunoSEQ multiplex PCR assay. Drawn from immuneACCESS, this table holds only the in-frame rearrangements with V and J called that TCRdb kept. Clones are partly lost; checked studies trace under half to an unresolved V gene and leave the rest unexplained. This sample lists some 30,000 clones; over 65% were detected once. 20% to 25% of the sample is in the top ten clones. CD4+ T cells from unexposed donors were collected before the COVID-19 pandemic (2011-2018). The EasySep CD4+ T cell isolation kit was used to isolate CD4+ T cells once the cultures had run for about 10 days. No antigen has been assigned to these receptors. The specimen sequenced was CD4+ T cells from PBMCs, cultured in vitro. The receptors shown here come from a human donor in good health.

The chain links TRBV19 to TRBJ2-5; TRBD2 matches 13 bases. This CDR3 is 15 amino acids long. CDR1 and CDR2 (germline): LNHDA, SQIVND (reference sequence). V lost 6 bases, J lost 5 bases, and 6 bases stayed unmatched. Here the CDR3 DNA reads TGTGCCAGTAGGTCGGGACTAGCGGGATGGGAGACCCAGTACTTC. Its protein product is CASRSGLAGWETQYF.

This clone was counted between two and nine times. This chain uses TRBV10-1 with TRBJ1-1; no definite D call. Trimming pared 0 bases from V and 4 bases from J, leaving 9 bases between. Germline CDR1 reads WNHNN; CDR2 reads SYGVQD (reference sequence). This CDR3 comprises 14 residues. Here the CDR3 DNA reads TGCGCCAGCAGTGAGTCGGGAAGGGCCACTGAAGCTTTCTTT. Translation: CASSESGRATEAFF.

This clone was observed a few times. The genes are TRBV7-8 and TRBJ1-1, with D possibly TRBD1 on 5 matching bases. The V gene lost 5 bases and the J gene lost 6 bases, with 22 bases spanning the gap. CDR1 and CDR2 (germline): SGHVS, FQNEAQ. The CDR3 totals 16 residues. CDR3 residues: CASSTPRGRDGAEAFF. In DNA form, the CDR3 reads TGTGCCAGCAGCACCCCTCGGGGCCGAGATGGGGCTGAAGCTTTCTTT. Full variable domain (missing parts from reference TRBV7-8 and TRBJ1-1): GAGVSQSPRYKVAKRGQDVALRCDPISGHVSLFWYQQALGQGPEFLTYFQNEAQLDKSGLPSDRFFAERPEGSVSTLKIQRTQQEDSAVYLCASSTPRGRDGAEAFFGQGTRLTVV.

The sample holds a few counts of this clone. The rearrangement links TRBV18 to TRBJ1-3, with unresolved D. The CDR3 spans 15 residues. Trimming shortened V by 3 bases and J by 4 bases, and 13 bases separated the two germline ends. Germline CDR1 is KGHSH and CDR2 is LQKENI. The CDR3, as DNA: TGTGCCAGCTCACCCGGTGGTAGGCTGGGAAACACCATATATTTT. It translates to CASSPGGRLGNTIYF.

Only one count was recorded for this clone. V gene TRBV7-2 combines with J gene TRBJ2-2; 10 positions agree with TRBD2. Germline lookup yields CDR1 SGHTA and CDR2 FQGNSA. The CDR3 totals 14 residues. V lost 5 bases, J lost 9 bases, and 6 bases stayed unmatched. CDR3 nucleotides: TGTGCCAGCAGCCGGGGACTAGCGAATAGGGAGCTGTTTTTT. This codes for CASSRGLANRELFF.

The chain combines TRBV7-2 with TRBJ1-2; TRBD1 matches at 7 bases. V shed 5 bases and J 5 bases; nucleotides not matched to a gene: 11. The CDR3 has 15 amino acids. Looked up from germline, CDR1 is SGHTA and CDR2 is FQGNSA. CDR3: CASSGSGTDNYGYTF. The CDR3 DNA reads as TGTGCCAGCAGCGGGTCCGGGACAGACAATTATGGCTACACCTTC.

The CDR3 protein is CASSQSWGDREGGYTF. As DNA, the CDR3 is TGCGCCAGCAGCCAATCCTGGGGTGACAGGGAGGGTGGCTACACCTTC. J is TRBJ1-2 and V is TRBV4-3; 7 nucleotides line up with TRBD1. Germline CDR1 LGHNA, CDR2 YSLEER. This CDR3 contains 16 residues. V dropped 2 bases and J dropped 7; count of bases not matched to a gene: 13.

This chain links TRBV3-1 (or the pseudogene TRBV3-2) with TRBJ2-5, with 9 positions matching TRBD2. The CDR3 extends over 18 amino acids. From germline, CDR1 is LGHDT and CDR2 YNNKEL (reference sequence). With V trimmed by 1 base and J by 5 bases, 14 bases remained unmatched. CDR3 coding DNA: TGTGCCAGCAGCCAAGGAGTGGCAGCGGGGGGTCAGGGGGAGACCCAGTACTTC. Protein: CASSQGVAAGGQGETQYF.

This clone is large (0.1 to 1%) within its sample. The chain combines TRBV7-3 with TRBJ2-2; 9 nucleotides align to TRBD1. The CDR3 covers 16 residues. CDR1 and CDR2 (germline): SGHTA, FQGTGA. V lost 2 bases, J lost 1 base, and 2 bases stayed unmatched. The CDR3 DNA sequence: TGTGCCAGCAGCTTAGGGGGACAGGGGAACACCGGGGAGCTGTTTTTT. This encodes CASSLGGQGNTGELFF.

The chain recombines TRBV19 with TRBJ2-7; tentative D call: TRBD1 (5 bases). The CDR3 runs 12 residues. Germline V lookup: CDR1 LNHDA, CDR2 SQIVND (reference sequence). CDR3: CAFRDRENEQYF. The CDR3 coding sequence is TGTGCTTTCCGAGACAGAGAAAACGAGCAGTACTTC.

The table lists this clone with a few counts. The rearrangement links TRBV6-5 to TRBJ2-7; D is uncertain. Looked up from germline, CDR1 is MNHEY and CDR2 is SVGAGI. The CDR3 loop spans 13 amino acids. V lost 6 bases, J lost 1 base, and 10 bases lay in between. The CDR3 spells CASRAGRSYEQYF. The CDR3 DNA follows: TGTGCCAGCAGAGCAGGTCGATCCTACGAGCAGTACTTC.

The V gene is TRBV7-3, the J gene TRBJ2-3; 9 bases match TRBD2. This CDR3 spans 15 amino acids. Germline assignment: CDR1 SGHTA and CDR2 FQGTGA. V shed 3 bases, J shed 3 bases, and the junction held 4 bases outside the gene matches. For the CDR3, the DNA is TGTGCCAGCAGCTTTGCGGGAGGGGGGACAGATACGCAGTATTTT. Translated, it gives CASSFAGGGTDTQYF.

This clone is a singleton in its sample. The chain employs TRBV18 and TRBJ2-7; 8 bases match TRBD1. Germline V gene lookup returns CDR1 KGHSH and CDR2 LQKENI. J gave up 6 bases and V 5 bases, and 9 bases lay outside the gene matches. The CDR3 is made up of 14 amino acids. The CDR3 sequence is CASSVRGRWGEQYF. The DNA for the CDR3 is TGTGCCAGCTCAGTCAGGGGGCGTTGGGGCGAGCAGTACTTC.

This clone came up a few times. The chain links TRBV7-2 to TRBJ1-5, with TRBD1 as a possible D gene (6 bases). The length of the CDR3 is 17 residues. V lost 4 bases, J lost 5 bases, and 21 bases lay in between. CDR1 SGHTA and CDR2 FQGNSA come from the germline V gene. The DNA of the CDR3 is TGTGCCAGCAGCTCACAAGCTCGGGGGCCGGTAGATCAGCCCCAGCATTTT. Translating gives CASSSQARGPVDQPQHF.

The chain joins TRBV5-1 to TRBJ1-1; no reliable D call. Germline V gives CDR1 SGHRS, CDR2 YFSETQ. V lost 7 bases, J lost 1 base, and 8 bases lay in between. The CDR3 extends over 12 amino acids. In DNA form, the CDR3 reads TGCGCCAGCGCACTAGGGAACACTGAAGCTTTCTTT. Its translation is CASALGNTEAFF.

The chain has TRBV6-1 and TRBJ1-1; the D is unclear. V was trimmed by 3 bases and J by 0 bases, leaving 17 bases between them. Per the germline V gene, CDR1 is MNHNS and CDR2 is SASEGT. The CDR3 spans 17 residues. CDR3 DNA sequence: TGTGCCAGCAGTGACGGGCCTTCATCCGGAATGAACACTGAAGCTTTCTTT. This codes for CASSDGPSSGMNTEAFF.

This chain connects TRBV6-5 to TRBJ2-5; 8 bases align to TRBD2. The V and J ends lost 2 bases and 0 bases, in that order; junction bases with no gene match: 2. The CDR3 loop spans 15 amino acids. The germline V gene has CDR1 MNHEY and CDR2 SVGAGI. The DNA for the CDR3 is TGTGCCAGCAGTTACGGCGGGGGGTACCAAGAGACCCAGTACTTC. It translates to CASSYGGGYQETQYF.

The gene calls are TRBV6-1 and TRBJ2-1; no clear D. Germline CDR1 MNHNS, CDR2 SASEGT. This CDR3 spans 16 amino acids. Trimming removed 3 bases at V and 2 bases at J, with 14 bases between. The CDR3 sequence: CASSDNTPLPYNEQFF. The CDR3 coding sequence is TGTGCCAGCAGTGATAATACTCCTTTGCCCTACAATGAGCAGTTCTTC.

This chain uses TRBV5-1 with TRBJ2-5; TRBD2 matches at 9 bases. The V gene's germline CDR1 is SGHRS and CDR2 YFSETQ. The CDR3 extends over 16 amino acids. J was trimmed by 2 bases and V by 0 bases; bases with no gene match: 5. In DNA, the CDR3 is TGCGCCAGCAGCTTGGAGCCCCTAGCGGGACAAGAGACCCAGTACTTC. This encodes CASSLEPLAGQETQYF.

V usage is TRBV5-6 and J usage is TRBJ2-2; tentatively, D is TRBD1 or TRBD2 (6 bases each). V was shortened by 2 bases and J by 1 base, with 12 bases between the two germline ends. Germline V gene data show CDR1 as SGHDT and CDR2 as YYEEEE. The CDR3 contains 16 residues. The CDR3 sequence: CASSFGGPGNTGELFF. The DNA of the CDR3 is TGTGCCAGCAGCTTTGGGGGGCCGGGGAACACCGGGGAGCTGTTTTTT.

V usage is TRBV5-4 and J usage is TRBJ2-1; D is perhaps TRBD2 (7 bases). CDR1 and CDR2 (germline): SGHNT, YYREEE (reference sequence). The CDR3 covers 15 residues. Trimming removed 4 bases from V and 5 bases from J, with 16 bases in between. The CDR3 bases are TGTGCCAGCAGCCGGGCCGGGGGGACAAACAATGAGCAGTTCTTC. Protein sequence: CASSRAGGTNNEQFF.

This clone was observed once. The V call is TRBV5-1, the J call TRBJ2-7; TRBD2 matches 7 bases. This CDR3 region has 15 residues. Germline-derived CDR1 and CDR2 are SGHRS and YFSETQ. The ends lost 0 bases at V and 3 bases at J; junction bases unmatched: 6. CDR3 nucleotides: TGCGCCAGCAGCTTGGGTCTAGCGGCCAACTACGAGCAGTACTTC. This translates into CASSLGLAANYEQYF.

J is TRBJ2-3 and V is TRBV10-2; tentative D call: TRBD2 (6 bases). This CDR3 region has 15 residues. The germline gives CDR1 WSHSY, CDR2 SAAADI. V was clipped by 0 bases and J by 8 bases, with 15 bases between them. DNA of the CDR3: TGCGCCAGCAGTGAGTCGGCCGGAGGGATCGGTACGCAGTATTTT. Translated, it gives CASSESAGGIGTQYF.

This rearrangement joins TRBV18 to TRBJ1-2; D is uncertain. Germline CDR1 reads KGHSH; CDR2 reads LQKENI. Trimming cost V 6 bases and J 4 bases, with 9 bases left between them. The CDR3 is 12 residues long. The CDR3 is CASSGDPYGYTF. CDR3 coding DNA: TGTGCCAGCTCCGGGGATCCCTATGGCTACACCTTC.

CDR3 coding DNA: TGTGCCAGCAGCCGGGGGGGCCCTCGCCAAGAGACCCAGTACTTC. Protein: CASSRGGPRQETQYF. The chain employs TRBV7-2 and TRBJ2-5; 8 bases align to TRBD2. The junction had 6 bases not matched to a gene; V was cut back by 5 bases and J by 1 base. Germline V CDR1 and CDR2: SGHTA, FQGNSA. CDR3 size: 15 residues.

The rearrangement joins TRBV18 to TRBJ1-5; 11 bases agree with TRBD1. The CDR3 runs 15 residues. In germline, CDR1 is KGHSH, CDR2 LQKENI. With 3 bases clipped from V and 7 bases from J, the junction kept 5 bases outside the gene matches. For the CDR3, the DNA is TGTGCCAGCTCACCGAATTGGGACAGGGGGCAGCCCCAGCATTTT. It specifies CASSPNWDRGQPQHF.

This chain joins TRBV29-1 and TRBJ2-1; weak D call: TRBD2 (5 bases). CDR1 and CDR2 from the germline V gene are SQVTM and ANQGSEA. V lost 6 bases to trimming and J lost 9 bases, with 12 bases between them. The CDR3 length is 11 residues. The CDR3 DNA is TGCAGCGTGAGGGCGGACGTTGAGCAGTTCTTC. Translation: CSVRADVEQFF.

This clone was observed a few times. Other DNA sequences from this sample encode an identical CDR3 as well. V and J are TRBV7-2 and TRBJ1-3, with D hard to call. Trimming took 5 bases from V and 2 from J, leaving 7 bases between them. CDR3 length: 13 amino acids. Germline V gene data show CDR1 as SGHTA and CDR2 as FQGNSA. In nucleotides, the CDR3 is TGTGCCAGCAGCCCAGGCCCTGGAAACACCATATATTTT. Translating gives CASSPGPGNTIYF.

V usage is TRBV5-4 and J usage is TRBJ2-5; D might be TRBD2 (7 bases). Trimming cost V 5 bases and J 1 base, with 15 bases left between them. The CDR3 covers 15 residues. Germline V gene data show CDR1 as SGHNT and CDR2 as YYREEE (reference sequence). The chain's CDR3 is CASRRGGGRQETQYF. In nucleotides, the CDR3 is TGTGCCAGCAGGCGGGGCGGGGGCCGCCAAGAGACCCAGTACTTC.

This clone was seen a few times. V gene TRBV5-4 combines with J gene TRBJ1-1, with D hard to call. V shed 1 base and J shed 7 bases, with 11 bases lying between them. The CDR3 covers 13 residues. Per germline, CDR1 SGHNT and CDR2 YYREEE (reference sequence). The CDR3 loop reads CASSLKGVGEAFF. CDR3 DNA sequence: TGTGCCAGCAGCTTGAAGGGCGTGGGTGAAGCTTTCTTT.

The V call is TRBV3-1 (or the pseudogene TRBV3-2), the J call TRBJ2-7; 7 nucleotides agree with TRBD2. V lost 4 bases and J lost 6; bases outside the gene matches: 6. The germline V gene encodes CDR1 LGHDT and CDR2 YNNKEL (reference sequence). The CDR3 totals 13 residues. The CDR3 sequence is CASSRGSPGEQYF. Here the CDR3 DNA reads TGTGCCAGCAGCCGCGGGAGTCCGGGCGAGCAGTACTTC.

The chain recombines TRBV2 with TRBJ1-3; TRBD1 aligns across 8 bases. In germline, CDR1 is SNHLY, CDR2 FYNNEI. V shed 0 bases and J 8 bases; nucleotides not matched to a gene: 9. The CDR3 sequence is 16 residues long. This CDR3 reads CASSEARTGLADTIYF. The CDR3 DNA sequence: TGTGCCAGCAGTGAAGCGCGGACAGGGCTTGCTGACACCATATATTTT. The full variable domain, in which reference TRBV2 and TRBJ1-3 provide the parts outside the CDR3, is EPEVTQTPSHQVTQMGQEVILRCVPISNHLYFYWYRQILGQKVEFLVSFYNNEISEKSEIFDDQFSVERPDGSNFTLKIRSTKLEDSAMYFCASSEARTGLADTIYFGEGSWLTVV.